A selection of T cell receptor beta chains follows, all from one sample in a study of T cell responses to AZD1222 COVID-19 vaccine. Only in-frame clones appear in the TCRdb table, and some are missing; sequencing was by immunoSEQ multiplex PCR. The sample yields about 120,000 clones, around 89% seen once. The source material was peripheral blood, sampled on day 0 of AZD1222 vaccination. The receptors come from an adult in good health. Each CDR3 is given with its conserved first and last residue. Each record gives: D gene, V gene, clone size, J gene, CDR3 protein, CDR3 DNA. A D gene is named only where the DNA matches it firmly. The size field is filled for only some rows; it gives once, few, many or a size class.

-	TRBV11-2	-	TRBJ1-2	CASSMEGHGYTF	TGTGCCAGCAGCATGGAGGGCCATGGCTACACCTTC
TRBD2	TRBV5-1	-	TRBJ2-1	CASLAYRGGGYNEQFF	TGCGCCAGCCTCGCTTATCGGGGCGGGGGGTACAATGAGCAGTTCTTC
-	TRBV15	-	TRBJ1-1	CATSRPGAGDEAFF	TGTGCCACCAGCAGACCCGGGGCAGGGGATGAAGCTTTCTTT
-	TRBV28	-	TRBJ1-2	CASTAYRMASYTF	TGTGCCAGCACTGCCTACAGGATGGCTAGCTACACCTTC
-	TRBV6-5	-	TRBJ2-4	CACSGAQGENIQYF	TGTGCCTGCAGCGGGGCGCAGGGGGAAAACATTCAGTACTTC
-	TRBV11-2	-	TRBJ2-5	CASQGWLLGVETQYF	TGTGCCAGCCAGGGGTGGCTCCTGGGGGTAGAGACCCAGTACTTC
-	TRBV20-1	once	TRBJ2-4	CSVRPKNIQYF	TGCAGTGTAAGGCCCAAAAACATTCAGTACTTC
TRBD2	TRBV4-1	-	TRBJ2-1	CASSPYAGGPNEQFF	TGCGCCAGCAGCCCCTATGCGGGAGGGCCCAATGAGCAGTTCTTC
-	TRBV4-3	-	TRBJ2-1	CASSHPQAVTSYNEQFF	TGCGCCAGCAGCCATCCCCAAGCGGTTACCTCCTACAATGAGCAGTTCTTC
-	TRBV5-1	once	TRBJ2-3	CASSPLRGSDTQYF	TGCGCCAGCAGTCCCCTACGGGGGTCAGATACGCAGTATTTT
-	TRBV5-5	-	TRBJ1-6	CASSLVGGGMDSPLHF	TGTGCCAGCAGCTTGGTTGGAGGGGGAATGGATTCACCCCTCCACTTT
-	TRBV10-1	-	TRBJ1-3	CASSESPGRGNTIYF	TGCGCCAGCAGTGAGTCCCCGGGCAGGGGAAACACCATATATTTT
-	TRBV12-3/TRBV12-4	-	TRBJ2-3	CASSLVGKDTQYF	TGTGCCAGCAGTTTAGTCGGAAAAGATACGCAGTATTTT
-	TRBV7-8	-	TRBJ1-3	CASSLDRVGTRGNTIYF	TGTGCCAGCAGCTTAGACAGGGTCGGGACTCGTGGAAACACCATATATTTT
-	TRBV20-1	-	TRBJ2-7	CSALFGEQYF	TGCAGTGCCCTGTTTGGCGAGCAGTACTTC
-	TRBV5-4	-	TRBJ1-1	CASRGSLGGTEAFF	TGTGCCAGCAGGGGAAGTCTCGGGGGCACTGAAGCTTTCTTT
-	TRBV25-1	-	TRBJ1-1	CASSEWNTEAFF	TGTGCCAGCAGTGAATGGAACACTGAAGCTTTCTTT
TRBD2	TRBV5-1	-	TRBJ2-1	CASSLPTSGGPYAEQFF	TGCGCCAGCAGCCTCCCGACTAGCGGGGGCCCGTATGCTGAGCAGTTCTTC
TRBD1	TRBV9	-	TRBJ1-5	CASSAGRDRGSQHF	TGTGCCAGCAGCGCCGGCCGGGACAGGGGTTCCCAGCATTTT
-	TRBV28	-	TRBJ2-7	CASSFLGTARSSYEQYF	TGTGCCAGCAGTTTTCTAGGTACAGCTAGGAGCTCCTACGAGCAGTACTTC
-	TRBV11-2	-	TRBJ2-7	CASSLASYEQYF	TGTGCCAGCAGCTTAGCCTCCTACGAGCAGTACTTC
-	TRBV20-1	-	TRBJ1-2	CSERDNYGYTF	TGCAGTGAGAGGGACAACTATGGCTACACCTTC
-	TRBV7-8	-	TRBJ1-5	CASSSPGGRGDQPQHF	TGTGCCAGCAGCTCCCCCGGGGGGCGCGGGGATCAGCCCCAGCATTTT
-	TRBV7-2	few	TRBJ2-2	CASSFGQLNTGELFF	TGTGCCAGCAGCTTCGGACAGCTGAACACCGGGGAGCTGTTTTTT